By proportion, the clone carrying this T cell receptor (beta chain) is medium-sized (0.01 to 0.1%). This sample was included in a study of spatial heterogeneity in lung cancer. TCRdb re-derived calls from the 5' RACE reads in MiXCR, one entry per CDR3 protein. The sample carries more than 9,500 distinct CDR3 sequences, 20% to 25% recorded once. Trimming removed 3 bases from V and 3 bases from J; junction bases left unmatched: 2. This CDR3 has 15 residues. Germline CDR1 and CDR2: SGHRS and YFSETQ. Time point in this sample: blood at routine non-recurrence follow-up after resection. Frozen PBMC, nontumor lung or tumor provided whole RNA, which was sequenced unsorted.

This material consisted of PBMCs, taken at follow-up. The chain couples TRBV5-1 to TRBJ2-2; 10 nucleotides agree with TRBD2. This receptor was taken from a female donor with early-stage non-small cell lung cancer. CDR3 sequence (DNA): TGCGCCAGCAGCTGGACTAGCGGTTACACCGGGGAGCTGTTTTTT. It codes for CASSWTSGYTGELFF.